The source of this T cell receptor beta chain is a study of blood T cell dynamics during melanoma immunotherapy. The wider study: Standard first-line treatment here was pembrolizumab or nivolumab plus ipilimumab in metastatic melanoma.

Sequencing was performed with immunoSEQ multiplex PCR; in TCRdb, only in-frame clones are kept and a portion is missing. Here the sample spans approximately 28,000 clones, approximately 88% being singletons. Time point indicated: week 3, after first cycle of checkpoint inhibitor. No patient had earlier systemic cancer treatment, concurrent immunosuppressants, or another active cancer. The CDR3 contains 15 residues. Germline CDR1 SGHRS, CDR2 YFSETQ. Trimming stripped 3 bases from V and 3 bases from J, with 12 bases between. General observations from the study: Unlike progressors, later disease-control patients had W3 repertoires gaining clonality or diversity. It remained unknown if the driving T cell clones were melanoma-specific.

This clone was recorded once. No antigen is known for it. This chain joins TRBV5-1 and TRBJ1-4; D is undetermined. The TCR was taken from a human donor with melanoma. The starting material was blood, obtained from a patient treated with checkpoint blockade. Here the CDR3 DNA reads TGCGCCAGCAGCTCGGGATTTTCGGCTAATGAAAAACTGTTTTTT. Protein: CASSSGFSANEKLFF.